This T cell receptor (beta chain) is from a study of CD8 T cells in Susac syndrome. There are 15 residues in the CDR3. The germline V gene has CDR1 SGHAT and CDR2 FQNNGV. V was shortened by 5 bases and J by 3 bases, with 16 bases between the two germline ends. A quantity of about 0.5 to 1 ug RNA underwent reverse transcription using random hexamers. An immunoSEQ multiplex PCR generated amplified TCR beta CDR3 products spanning 54 Vbeta and 13 Jbeta. TCRdb analysed the immunoSEQ multiplex PCR reads with MiXCR anew, one entry per CDR3 protein. The sample has some 400,000 distinct CDR3 sequences, more than 80% seen once. Negative isolation yielded CD8+ and CD4+ T cells; FACS enriched TEMRA cells.

The chain recombines TRBV11-2 with TRBJ2-5; D is perhaps TRBD2 (6 bases). Sequencing used CD8+ T cells from PBMCs. The clonotype was recovered from a human donor with multiple sclerosis. This CDR3 reads CASSTRGKLEETQYF. Here the CDR3 DNA reads TGTGCCAGCAGCACCCGGGGGAAATTAGAAGAGACCCAGTACTTC.